The sequence of this T cell receptor (beta chain) was determined in a study of cytomegalovirus exposure and HLA in healthy donors. Findings and limits, study-wide: One cluster of highly shared sequence variants probably arose as a sequencing artifact.

Remarks on this clone: Antigen: not known.

Per germline, CDR1 SNHLY and CDR2 FYNNEI. CDR3 length: 14 residues. J gave up 4 bases and V 5 bases, and 7 bases lay outside the gene matches. Primers included in the PCR were 60 Vbeta and 13 Jbeta primers. Generated by immunoSEQ multiplex PCR, the TCRdb table keeps only in-frame clones and is missing some. The sample consists of about 150,000 clones, almost 85% of them appearing once. The receptor's source is a man younger than 40 in good health and CMV-seropositive. The chain recombines TRBV2 with TRBJ2-7; TRBD1 matches 8 bases. What was sequenced was PBMCs. CDR3 DNA sequence: TGTGCCAGCAGTACCCAGGGGGCGATTTACGAGCAGTACTTC. Translated, it gives CASSTQGAIYEQYF.